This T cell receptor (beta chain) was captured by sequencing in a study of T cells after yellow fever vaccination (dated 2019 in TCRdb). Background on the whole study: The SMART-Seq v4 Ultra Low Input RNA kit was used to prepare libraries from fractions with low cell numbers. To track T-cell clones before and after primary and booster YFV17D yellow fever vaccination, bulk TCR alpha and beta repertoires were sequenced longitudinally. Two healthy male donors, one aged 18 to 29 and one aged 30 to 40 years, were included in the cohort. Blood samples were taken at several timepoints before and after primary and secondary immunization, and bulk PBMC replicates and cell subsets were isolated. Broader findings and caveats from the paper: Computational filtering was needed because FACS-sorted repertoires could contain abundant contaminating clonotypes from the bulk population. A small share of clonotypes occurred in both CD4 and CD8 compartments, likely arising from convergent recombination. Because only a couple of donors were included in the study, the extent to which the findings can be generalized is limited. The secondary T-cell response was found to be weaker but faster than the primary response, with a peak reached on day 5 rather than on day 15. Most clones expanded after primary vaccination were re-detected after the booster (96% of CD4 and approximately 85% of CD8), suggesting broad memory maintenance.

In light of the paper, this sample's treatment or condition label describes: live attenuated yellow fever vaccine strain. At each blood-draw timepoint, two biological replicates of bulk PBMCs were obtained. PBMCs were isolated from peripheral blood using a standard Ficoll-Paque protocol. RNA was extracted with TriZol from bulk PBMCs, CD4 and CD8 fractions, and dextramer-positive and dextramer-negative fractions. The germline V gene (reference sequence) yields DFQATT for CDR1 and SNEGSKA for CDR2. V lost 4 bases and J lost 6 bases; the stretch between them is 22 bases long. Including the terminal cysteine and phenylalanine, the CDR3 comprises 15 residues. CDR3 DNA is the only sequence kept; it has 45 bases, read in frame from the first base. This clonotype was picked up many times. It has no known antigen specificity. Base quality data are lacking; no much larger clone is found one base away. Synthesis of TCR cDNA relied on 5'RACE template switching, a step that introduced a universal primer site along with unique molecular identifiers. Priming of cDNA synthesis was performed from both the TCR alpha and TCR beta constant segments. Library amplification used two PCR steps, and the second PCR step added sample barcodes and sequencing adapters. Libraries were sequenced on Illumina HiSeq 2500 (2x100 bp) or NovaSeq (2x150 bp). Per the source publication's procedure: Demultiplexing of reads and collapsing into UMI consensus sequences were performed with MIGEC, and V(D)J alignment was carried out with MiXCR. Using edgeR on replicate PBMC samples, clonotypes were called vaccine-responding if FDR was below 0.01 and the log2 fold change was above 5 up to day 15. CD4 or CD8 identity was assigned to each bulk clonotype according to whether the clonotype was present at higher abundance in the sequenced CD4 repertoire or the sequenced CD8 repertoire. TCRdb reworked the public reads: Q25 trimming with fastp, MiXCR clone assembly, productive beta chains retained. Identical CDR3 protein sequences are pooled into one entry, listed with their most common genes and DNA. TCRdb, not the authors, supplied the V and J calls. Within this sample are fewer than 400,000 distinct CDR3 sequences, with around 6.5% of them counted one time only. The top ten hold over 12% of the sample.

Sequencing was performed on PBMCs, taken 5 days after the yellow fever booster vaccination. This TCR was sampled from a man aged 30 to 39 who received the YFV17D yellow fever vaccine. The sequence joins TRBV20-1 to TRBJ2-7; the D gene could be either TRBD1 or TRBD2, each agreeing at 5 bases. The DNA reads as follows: TGCAGTGCTACGACCCCCTCCGGGGCCTACGTCGAGCAGTACTTC. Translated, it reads CSATTPSGAYVEQYF.